Below are 4 T cell receptor beta chains sequenced from a single sample in a study of radiotherapy plus CTLA-4 blockade in lung cancer. The method was immunoSEQ multiplex PCR; TCRdb's version includes in-frame clones alone and lacks a portion of them. In the table there are under 95,000 clones, over 70% of which are singletons. Sequenced material: peripheral blood, taken from a patient treated with radiotherapy plus ipilimumab. The source is a human donor with non-small cell lung cancer whose response to radiotherapy plus ipilimumab could not be evaluated. Some clones in this sample may be carry-over from other donors' samples.

The chain uses TRBV18 and TRBJ2-5; 9 nucleotides match TRBD1. This CDR3 contains 15 residues. Losses at the gene ends were 3 bases for V and 4 bases for J; bases not matched to a gene: 6. Per the germline V gene, CDR1 is KGHSH and CDR2 is LQKENI. The CDR3 region has the DNA TGTGCCAGCTCACCGAGGACAGGGGAGTCAGAGACCCAGTACTTC. Translated: CASSPRTGESETQYF.

The gene calls are TRBV6-5 and TRBJ1-1; D is unresolved. V was trimmed by 6 bases and J by 6 bases, leaving 8 bases between them. CDR3 length: 11 residues. Germline V gene data show CDR1 as MNHEY and CDR2 as SVGAGI. In nucleotides, the CDR3 is TGTGCCAGCAGCCGGGGTGCTGAAGCTTTCTTT. Translation: CASSRGAEAFF.

DNA for the CDR3: TGCGCCAGCAGCTCTCTACAGGGGGCGGACGAGCAGTACTTC. This gives the protein CASSSLQGADEQYF. The chain employs TRBV5-1 and TRBJ2-7; 9 nucleotides agree with TRBD1. Looked up from germline, CDR1 is SGHRS and CDR2 is YFSETQ. This CDR3 spans 14 amino acids. V shed 3 bases, J shed 5 bases, and the junction held 6 bases outside the gene matches.

This clone appeared once. This chain connects TRBV6-1 to TRBJ1-2; the match to TRBD1 covers 7 bases. The length of the CDR3 is 15 residues. V shed 5 bases, J shed 8 bases, and the junction held 14 bases outside the gene matches. Germline V CDR1 and CDR2: MNHNS, SASEGT. The CDR3 spells CASSLSAPGGGGYTF. CDR3 bases: TGTGCCAGCAGTCTATCGGCCCCAGGGGGTGGAGGCTACACCTTC.